This T cell receptor beta chain is drawn from a study of blood T cells in healthy people across ages. CDR1 is MNHEY and CDR2 is SMNVEV in the germline V gene (reference sequence). V lost 4 bases to trimming and J lost 2 bases, with 20 bases between them. This CDR3 contains 17 residues. PCR was performed a second time for about 7 to 11 cycles using a sample-barcoded 5' primer and a J-beta primer mix. A tag from a template-switch adaptor with 12 random nucleotides marked each cDNA molecule. TCRdb re-analysed the 5' RACE reads in MiXCR, keeping a single row per CDR3 protein. The sample has 850,000 to 1,100,000 distinct CDR3 sequences, around two fifths seen once; the top ten hold less than 15%. Donors each provided roughly 10 milliliters of peripheral blood. Every sample had a minimum of 6 million PBMCs isolated. Only a few counts were recorded for this clonotype.

V gene TRBV27 combines with J gene TRBJ1-1, with D unresolved. Specimen: blood. This receptor was obtained from a man in his late teens or twenties in good health. CDR3 coding DNA: TGTGCCAGCAGTTCCGTACCCTTAGCCCGGGCCAACACTGAAGCTTTCTTT. As protein: CASSSVPLARANTEAFF.